This is a list of T cell receptor beta chains from one sample in a study of CD8+ T cells in alopecia areata. Produced via immunoSEQ multiplex PCR; TCRdb's table is partial and in-frame only. The data hold around 100,000 clones, with about nine tenths observed a single time. The sequences come from CD8+ T cells sorted from blood, collected between weeks 30 and 35, from a patient treated with tofacitinib. These receptors were taken from a human donor with alopecia areata. CDR3s include the opening cysteine and the closing phenylalanine or tryptophan. D genes are given only for firm matches. Clone size, where shown, is once, few, many, or a class for clones that have expanded.

v_call,clone_size,j_call,d_call,cdr3_aa,cdr3_nt
TRBV5-1,.,TRBJ2-7,TRBD1,CASSLEGQGGDEQYF,TGCGCCAGCAGCTTGGAAGGACAGGGAGGCGACGAGCAGTACTTC
TRBV4-1,.,TRBJ1-1,.,CASSQGVMNTEAFF,TGCGCCAGCAGCCAAGGAGTGATGAACACTGAAGCTTTCTTT
TRBV30,.,TRBJ2-7,TRBD2,CAWSKPGLAAEQYF,TGTGCCTGGAGCAAACCGGGACTAGCGGCCGAGCAGTACTTC
TRBV9,.,TRBJ2-7,TRBD1,CASSGRDRGYEQYF,TGTGCCAGCAGCGGACGGGACAGGGGTTACGAGCAGTACTTC
TRBV29-1,.,TRBJ1-1,.,CSVPQGTEAFF,TGCAGCGTCCCCCAGGGCACTGAAGCTTTCTTT
TRBV2,.,TRBJ2-7,TRBD2,CASRPGTRGYF,TGTGCCAGCAGGCCCGGGACTAGAGGGTACTTC
TRBV6-5,.,TRBJ2-7,.,CASSPQGLGQYF,TGTGCCAGCAGCCCCCAGGGTTTAGGGCAGTACTTC
TRBV19,.,TRBJ2-1,.,CASSMSGSYNEQFF,TGTGCCAGTAGTATGTCAGGGAGCTACAATGAGCAGTTCTTC
TRBV6-5,few,TRBJ2-3,.,CASNRRGEADTQYF,TGTGCCAGCAACCGCAGGGGTGAGGCAGATACGCAGTATTTT
TRBV11-2,few,TRBJ1-2,TRBD1,CASSLEQGMNYGYTF,TGTGCCAGCAGCTTAGAACAGGGGATGAACTATGGCTACACCTTC
TRBV6-1,.,TRBJ1-1,.,CASRNRGRLTEAFF,TGTGCCAGCAGAAATCGGGGACGGCTCACTGAAGCTTTCTTT
TRBV10-2,.,TRBJ2-1,.,CASSRDLAGNEQFF,TGCGCCAGCAGCCGGGATCTAGCAGGCAATGAGCAGTTCTTC
TRBV10-3,few,TRBJ2-3,.,CAILAEGHDTQYF,TGTGCCATCCTGGCCGAGGGCCACGATACGCAGTATTTT
TRBV7-8,.,TRBJ2-3,TRBD2,CASSETSGGLGWDTQYF,TGTGCCAGCAGCGAGACTAGCGGGGGATTGGGGTGGGATACGCAGTATTTT
TRBV5-4,.,TRBJ2-1,TRBD1,CASSLTGPEQFF,TGTGCCAGCAGCCTGACAGGGCCTGAGCAGTTCTTC
TRBV29-1,once,TRBJ2-1,TRBD2,CSATVAGGPINEQFF,TGCAGCGCCACAGTAGCGGGGGGGCCTATCAATGAGCAGTTCTTC
TRBV7-8,.,TRBJ2-3,TRBD2,CASSLSGAGLTDTQYF,TGTGCCAGCAGCTTGTCCGGAGCGGGACTCACAGATACGCAGTATTTT
TRBV6-5,.,TRBJ2-2,TRBD2,CASSLAGGDTGELFF,TGTGCCAGCAGTTTAGCGGGGGGCGACACCGGGGAGCTGTTTTTT
TRBV6-5,.,TRBJ2-2,.,CASSDSLTGELFF,TGTGCCAGCAGTGACAGTTTAACCGGGGAGCTGTTTTTT
TRBV5-6,once,TRBJ2-3,TRBD2,CASSTSGSSDTQYF,TGTGCCAGCAGCACTAGCGGGAGTTCAGATACGCAGTATTTT
TRBV4-1,.,TRBJ1-1,.,CASSLKQGTEAFF,TGCGCCAGCAGCCTAAAACAGGGTACTGAAGCTTTCTTT
TRBV27,.,TRBJ2-7,TRBD1,CASSEGAAYEQYF,TGTGCCAGCAGTGAGGGGGCGGCCTACGAGCAGTACTTC